This TCR beta chain was documented in a study of early T cells in non-severe SARS-CoV-2 infection. Overall study context: Bulk RNA from unsorted whole blood was sequenced; chains were unpaired.

This clonotype was counted ten times or more. The antigen is undetermined. Study-wide results and limits: Anti-spike CD8 specificities were favored by VDJdb matching, whose results missed private and CD4 specificities.

Individual cDNA molecules carried attached unique molecular identifiers. A single record per CDR3 protein comes from TCRdb applying MiXCR to the 5' RACE reads. This sample has about 71,000 distinct CDR3 sequences, with more than 12% found just once. The clonotype was recovered from an adult who was a healthcare worker with PCR-confirmed SARS-CoV-2 infection or an uninfected control (not recorded which). Material: whole blood, obtained at baseline.

The CDR3 DNA follows: TGCAGTGCTAGCCAAGGACAGACTGGGGAGACCCAGTACTTC. It encodes CSASQGQTGETQYF. The J gene is TRBJ2-5, the V gene TRBV20-1, with D perhaps TRBD1 (6 bases). The CDR3 length is 14 residues. Germline V lookup: CDR1 DFQATT, CDR2 SNEGSKA (reference sequence). V dropped 3 bases and J dropped 5 bases, with 16 bases sitting between them.